This note documents a single T cell receptor beta chain sequence. Its binding antigen is unknown. The sample holds no much larger clone one base away, and base qualities are not on file. The immunoSEQ assay was used both to sequence TRB CDR3 from tumor genomic DNA and to process the resulting data. TCRdb retrieved this table from immuneACCESS and kept in-frame rearrangements only. Not all clones are present; in checked studies, unresolved V genes account for under half, and no reason is known for the remainder. Within this sample are about 15,000 clones, with roughly 80% of them counted one time only. Of the sample, 15% to 20% is held by the ten largest clones. Each study subject had MCPyV-positive Merkel cell carcinoma confirmed by biopsy and had serum antibodies to T-antigen that tested positive. Five or six adjacent 10-micron frozen tumor sections were used for genomic DNA extraction without cell sorting or culture. Tumor biopsy tissue of roughly 5 x 5 x 5 mm was frozen in optimal cutting temperature compound. In the frozen biopsy, scout sections stained with hematoxylin and eosin confirmed plenty of Merkel cell carcinoma along with infiltrating cells.

This record comes from a study of T cell repertoires in Merkel cell carcinoma (dated by TCRdb to the late 2010s). A note on the overall study: Patients with prior intralesional immunotherapy or systemic immune checkpoint blockade before the biopsy were excluded. The MCPyV-specific clonotypes were initially defined from expanded tumor-infiltrating lymphocytes through tetramer sorting, cloning and paired TCR sequencing. Inclusion required a diagnosis of MCPyV-positive Merkel cell carcinoma and successful in vitro expansion of tumor-infiltrating lymphocytes.

Clipping removes 11 bases from V and 0 bases from J, with 8 as the unmatched junction base count. CDR1 is given as ENHRY and CDR2 as SYGVKD, both from the germline V gene. From cysteine to phenylalanine, the CDR3 is 16 amino acids long. Only CDR3 DNA is held: 48 bases, read in frame from base 1. Overall study results and their limits: The study did not examine normal tissue biopsies.

The chain joins TRBV10-3 to TRBJ2-6; TRBD1 agrees with 9 junctional bases. Source material: tumor tissue. The receptor comes from an adult with Merkel cell carcinoma. This receptor has the CDR3 CAARQGESSGANVLTF. The DNA sequence is given as TGTGCCGCGCGACAGGGGGAGAGCTCTGGGGCCAACGTCCTGACTTTC.